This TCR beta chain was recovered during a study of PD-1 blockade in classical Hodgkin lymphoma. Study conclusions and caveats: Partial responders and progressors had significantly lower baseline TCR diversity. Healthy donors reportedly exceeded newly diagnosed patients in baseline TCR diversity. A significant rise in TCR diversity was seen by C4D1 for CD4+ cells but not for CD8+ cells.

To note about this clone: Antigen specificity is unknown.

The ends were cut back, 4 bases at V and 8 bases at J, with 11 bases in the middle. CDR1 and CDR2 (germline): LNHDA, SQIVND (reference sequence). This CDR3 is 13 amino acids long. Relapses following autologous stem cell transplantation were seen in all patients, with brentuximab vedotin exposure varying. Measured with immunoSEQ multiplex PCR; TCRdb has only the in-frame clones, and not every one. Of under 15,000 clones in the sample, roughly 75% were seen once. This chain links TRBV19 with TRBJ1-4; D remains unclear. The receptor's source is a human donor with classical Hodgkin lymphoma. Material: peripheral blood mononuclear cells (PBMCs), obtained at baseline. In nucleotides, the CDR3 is TGTGCCAGTAGTACCGTTAGAAGAGAAAAACTGTTTTTT. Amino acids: CASSTVRREKLFF.